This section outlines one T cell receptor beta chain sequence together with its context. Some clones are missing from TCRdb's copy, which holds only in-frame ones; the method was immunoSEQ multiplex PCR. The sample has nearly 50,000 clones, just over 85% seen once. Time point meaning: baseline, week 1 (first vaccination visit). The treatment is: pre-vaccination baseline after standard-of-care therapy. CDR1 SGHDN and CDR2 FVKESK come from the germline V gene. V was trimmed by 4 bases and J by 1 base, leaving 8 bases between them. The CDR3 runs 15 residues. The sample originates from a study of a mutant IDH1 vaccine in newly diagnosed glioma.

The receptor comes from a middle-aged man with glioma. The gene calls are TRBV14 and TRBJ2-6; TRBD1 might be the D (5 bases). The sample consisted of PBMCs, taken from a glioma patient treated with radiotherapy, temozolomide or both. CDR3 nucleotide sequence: TGTGCCAGCAGCCGCCCAGGGTCTGGGGCCAACGTCCTGACTTTC. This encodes CASSRPGSGANVLTF.